A selection of T cell receptor beta chains follows, all from one sample in a study of blood T cell repertoires in COVID-19. Using immunoSEQ multiplex PCR, the repertoire was profiled, and TCRdb retains in-frame clones only, with some absent. The sample consists of approximately 70,000 clones, about three quarters of them appearing once. Sequenced sample: peripheral blood. The source is a woman between 65 and 79 years old with acute or convalescent COVID-19. Each CDR3 is given with its conserved first and last residue. D genes are given only for firm matches. Size values are once, few and many counts, or a class for expanded clones, and some rows have none.

size	D	V	J	CDR3	DNA
few	-	TRBV5-4	TRBJ1-2	CASSLAAGTGEDGYTF	TGTGCCAGCAGCTTGGCAGCCGGGACGGGGGAAGATGGCTACACCTTC
-	-	TRBV15	TRBJ1-5	CATSRDGTLGQPQHF	TGTGCCACCAGCAGAGACGGGACTTTGGGTCAGCCCCAGCATTTT
-	-	TRBV5-1	TRBJ2-1	CASSLSVGGGANEQFF	TGCGCCAGCAGCTTGTCTGTCGGGGGTGGCGCGAATGAGCAGTTCTTC
medium-sized	TRBD1	TRBV11-2	TRBJ2-2	CASSLGTGVNTGELFF	TGTGCCAGCAGCTTAGGGACAGGGGTGAACACCGGGGAGCTGTTTTTT
-	-	TRBV5-1	TRBJ2-6	CASSLVPGSGANVLTF	TGCGCCAGCAGCTTGGTCCCGGGAAGTGGGGCCAACGTCCTGACTTTC
-	-	TRBV5-1	TRBJ1-5	CASSLRAGGNQPQHF	TGCGCCAGCAGCCTCCGGGCAGGAGGTAACCAGCCCCAGCATTTT
-	TRBD1	TRBV28	TRBJ2-4	CASRPGGQGKNIQYF	TGTGCCAGCAGGCCCGGTGGACAGGGTAAAAACATTCAGTACTTC
-	-	TRBV5-6	TRBJ2-3	CASSLEGDTQYF	TGTGCCAGCAGCTTGGAGGGGGATACGCAGTATTTT
-	TRBD1	TRBV11-3	TRBJ2-1	CASSLSSGTGYNEQFF	TGTGCCAGCAGTTTAAGTTCCGGGACAGGGTACAATGAGCAGTTCTTC
-	TRBD1	TRBV9	TRBJ2-7	CASSPQTGRVNEQYF	TGTGCCAGCAGCCCCCAGACAGGGAGAGTGAACGAGCAGTACTTC
-	TRBD1	TRBV28	TRBJ1-2	CASSSQGVSYGYTF	TGTGCCAGCAGTTCACAGGGGGTTAGCTATGGCTACACCTTC
once	-	TRBV11-2	TRBJ2-5	CASSFLTGRQETQYF	TGTGCCAGCAGCTTCCTGACAGGGAGGCAAGAGACCCAGTACTTC
-	-	TRBV5-6	TRBJ1-3	CASSLGILDRRFGNTIYF	TGTGCCAGCAGCTTGGGTATCTTGGACAGAAGATTTGGAAACACCATATATTTT
-	TRBD1	TRBV3-1/TRBV3-2	TRBJ1-1	CASSQVATGGSVKAFF	TGTGCCAGCAGCCAAGTTGCCACAGGGGGATCTGTGAAAGCTTTCTTT
-	-	TRBV2	TRBJ1-1	CASIERYDTEAFF	TGTGCCAGCATAGAGAGGTATGACACTGAAGCTTTCTTT
-	TRBD1	TRBV19	TRBJ1-2	CASSPGQGRSYTF	TGTGCCAGTAGCCCAGGACAGGGTAGGAGCTACACCTTC
many	TRBD1	TRBV27	TRBJ2-7	CASSFDGQGRYEQYF	TGTGCCAGCAGTTTTGATGGACAGGGTCGCTACGAGCAGTACTTC
-	-	TRBV29-1	TRBJ2-3	CSVAPNTDTQYF	TGCAGCGTTGCCCCTAACACAGATACGCAGTATTTT
few	TRBD1	TRBV7-8	TRBJ1-2	CASSPQRTGVYGYTF	TGTGCCAGCAGCCCGCAAAGGACAGGGGTCTATGGCTACACCTTC
once	-	TRBV4-1	TRBJ1-1	CASSQDTVTEAFF	TGCGCCAGCAGCCAAGATACAGTCACTGAAGCTTTCTTT
few	TRBD2	TRBV6-2/TRBV6-3	TRBJ2-1	CASSYVGGSTNEQFF	TGTGCCAGCAGTTACGTTGGCGGGAGTACCAATGAGCAGTTCTTC
-	TRBD2	TRBV5-1	TRBJ2-6	CASSLETGGEPGANVLTF	TGCGCCAGCAGCTTGGAGACCGGGGGGGAGCCTGGGGCCAACGTCCTGACTTTC
few	TRBD2	TRBV7-2	TRBJ2-7	CASSLVAGPSYEQYF	TGTGCCAGCAGCTTAGTAGCGGGGCCCTCCTACGAGCAGTACTTC
-	TRBD1	TRBV6-2/TRBV6-3	TRBJ2-5	CASSYNRGQETQYF	TGTGCCAGCAGTTATAACAGGGGGCAAGAGACCCAGTACTTC
-	-	TRBV2	TRBJ2-1	CASTDSVDSYNEQFF	TGTGCCAGCACCGATAGCGTAGATTCCTACAATGAGCAGTTCTTC
-	-	TRBV5-1	TRBJ1-3	CASSSTLSGTGNTIYF	TGCGCCAGCAGCTCGACCCTCTCAGGGACTGGAAACACCATATATTTT
-	-	TRBV9	TRBJ1-1	CASSVGVQGSDTEAFF	TGTGCCAGCAGTGTAGGGGTGCAGGGATCAGACACTGAAGCTTTCTTT
-	-	TRBV11-2	TRBJ2-7	CASSYNRDTSEYF	TGTGCCAGCAGCTATAACCGGGACACCTCGGAGTACTTC
-	-	TRBV28	TRBJ1-2	CASAGGTSFYGYTF	TGTGCCAGCGCTGGGGGGACTTCGTTCTATGGCTACACCTTC
-	-	TRBV7-2	TRBJ2-3	CASSLGHSTDTQYF	TGTGCCAGCAGCCTGGGACACTCCACAGATACGCAGTATTTT
-	TRBD1	TRBV6-4	TRBJ1-5	CASSRGTGDSAQPQHF	TGTGCCAGCAGTAGGGGAACAGGGGACTCGGCTCAGCCCCAGCATTTT
-	TRBD1	TRBV7-9	TRBJ1-2	CASSRGQVYGYTF	TGTGCCAGCAGCAGGGGACAGGTCTATGGCTACACCTTC
-	-	TRBV2	TRBJ1-1	CASSARRDMNTEAFF	TGTGCCAGCAGTGCCCGCAGGGACATGAACACTGAAGCTTTCTTT
-	TRBD1	TRBV18	TRBJ1-2	CASSLGQNNYGYTF	TGTGCCAGCTCATTGGGACAGAACAACTATGGCTACACCTTC
-	-	TRBV15	TRBJ2-1	CATSSPLVAAGDEQFF	TGTGCCACCAGCAGTCCCCTCGTGGCGGCGGGCGATGAGCAGTTCTTC
-	-	TRBV28	TRBJ1-4	CASSAGGGDEKLFF	TGTGCCAGCAGTGCCGGAGGAGGGGATGAAAAACTGTTTTTT
-	-	TRBV5-1	TRBJ1-5	CASSLAGTGDQPQHF	TGCGCCAGCAGCTTGGCCGGGACTGGCGATCAGCCCCAGCATTTT
-	-	TRBV19	TRBJ1-3	CASKRQGTGNTIYF	TGTGCCAGTAAGCGGCAGGGGACCGGAAACACCATATATTTT
-	TRBD1	TRBV4-2	TRBJ2-7	CASSQTGQNYEQYF	TGTGCCAGCAGCCAAACGGGACAGAACTACGAGCAGTACTTC
-	-	TRBV7-9	TRBJ2-7	CASSLADSSEQYF	TGTGCCAGCAGCTTAGCGGACTCAAGCGAGCAGTACTTC
once	-	TRBV5-4	TRBJ1-2	CASSPDSLKNYGYTF	TGTGCCAGCAGCCCCGACAGTTTAAAAAACTATGGCTACACCTTC
few	-	TRBV12-3/TRBV12-4	TRBJ1-2	CASSRDPGYGYTF	TGTGCCAGCAGCCGCGATCCAGGTTATGGCTACACCTTC
-	TRBD2	TRBV19	TRBJ2-6	CASRLLAGVTGANVLTF	TGTGCCAGTAGGCTACTAGCGGGAGTAACCGGGGCCAACGTCCTGACTTTC
few	-	TRBV3-1/TRBV3-2	TRBJ1-6	CASSQGRGGGSPLHF	TGTGCCAGCAGCCAAGGACGGGGGGGAGGTTCACCCCTCCACTTT
-	-	TRBV19	TRBJ2-5	CASRQAGETQYF	TGTGCCAGCAGACAGGCAGGGGAGACCCAGTACTTC
few	-	TRBV5-1	TRBJ2-7	CASSLWGEYEQYF	TGCGCCAGCAGCTTGTGGGGGGAGTACGAGCAGTACTTC
-	TRBD2	TRBV5-1	TRBJ2-5	CASSLQRGPQETQYF	TGCGCCAGCAGCTTGCAGCGGGGCCCCCAAGAGACCCAGTACTTC